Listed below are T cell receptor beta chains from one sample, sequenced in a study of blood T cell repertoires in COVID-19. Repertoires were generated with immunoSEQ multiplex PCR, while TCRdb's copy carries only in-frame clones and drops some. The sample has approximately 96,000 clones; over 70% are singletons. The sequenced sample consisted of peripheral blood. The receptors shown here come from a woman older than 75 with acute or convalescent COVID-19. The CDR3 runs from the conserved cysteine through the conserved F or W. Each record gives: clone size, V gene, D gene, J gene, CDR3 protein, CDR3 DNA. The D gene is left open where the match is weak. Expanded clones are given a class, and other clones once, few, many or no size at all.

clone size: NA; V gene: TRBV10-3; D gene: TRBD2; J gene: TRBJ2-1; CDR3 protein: CAITPTSGGRNEQFF; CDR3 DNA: TGTGCCATCACACCCACTAGCGGGGGGAGGAATGAGCAGTTCTTC
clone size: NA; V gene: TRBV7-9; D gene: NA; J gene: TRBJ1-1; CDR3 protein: CASREGNTEAFF; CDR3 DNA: TGTGCCAGCAGGGAGGGGAACACTGAAGCTTTCTTT
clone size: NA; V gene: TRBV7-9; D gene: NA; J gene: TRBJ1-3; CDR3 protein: CASRRTGEGYTIYF; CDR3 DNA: TGTGCCAGCAGACGAACCGGGGAGGGGTACACCATATATTTT
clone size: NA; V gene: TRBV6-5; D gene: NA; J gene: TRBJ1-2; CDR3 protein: CASSSGQGYGYTF; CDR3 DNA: TGTGCCAGCAGCTCAGGGCAGGGCTATGGCTACACCTTC
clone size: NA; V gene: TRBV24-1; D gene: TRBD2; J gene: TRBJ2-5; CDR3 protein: CATSGGAGASLQETQYF; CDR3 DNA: TGTGCCACCAGTGGGGGAGCGGGGGCTTCCCTACAAGAGACCCAGTACTTC
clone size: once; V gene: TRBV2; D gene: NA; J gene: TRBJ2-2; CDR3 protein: CASWRDPNTGELFF; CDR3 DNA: TGTGCCAGCTGGCGGGACCCGAACACCGGGGAGCTGTTTTTT
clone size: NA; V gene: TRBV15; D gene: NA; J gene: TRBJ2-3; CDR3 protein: CATSRDRPTGLSTDTQYF; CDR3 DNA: TGTGCCACCAGCAGAGATCGTCCGACAGGACTTAGCACAGATACGCAGTATTTT
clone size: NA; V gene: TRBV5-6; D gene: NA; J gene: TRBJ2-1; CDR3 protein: CASSPTPASGYNEQFF; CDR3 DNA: TGTGCCAGCAGCCCTACCCCTGCCTCAGGCTACAATGAGCAGTTCTTC
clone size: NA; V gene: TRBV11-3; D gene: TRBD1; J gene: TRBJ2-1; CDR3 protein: CASSPGQGASSYNEQFF; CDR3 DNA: TGTGCCAGCAGCCCTGGACAGGGGGCCAGCTCCTACAATGAGCAGTTCTTC
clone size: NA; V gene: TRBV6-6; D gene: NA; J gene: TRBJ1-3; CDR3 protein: CASTGDGSSGNTIYF; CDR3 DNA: TGTGCCAGCACGGGGGACGGGAGCTCTGGAAACACCATATATTTT
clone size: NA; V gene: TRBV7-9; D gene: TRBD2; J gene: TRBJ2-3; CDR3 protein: CASSLGLAGGPGDTQYF; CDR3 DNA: TGTGCCAGCAGCTTAGGACTAGCGGGGGGGCCGGGAGATACGCAGTATTTT
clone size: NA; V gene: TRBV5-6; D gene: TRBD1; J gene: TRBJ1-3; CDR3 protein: CASSRIRTGYSNTIYF; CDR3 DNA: TGTGCCAGCAGCCGTATCCGGACAGGGTATAGTAACACCATATATTTT
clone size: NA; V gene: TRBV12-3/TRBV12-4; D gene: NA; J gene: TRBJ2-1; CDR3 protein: CASRRQDPNEQFF; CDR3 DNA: TGTGCCAGCAGGCGACAAGACCCTAATGAGCAGTTCTTC
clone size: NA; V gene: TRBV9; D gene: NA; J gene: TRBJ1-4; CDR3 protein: CASSGGGGTNEKLFF; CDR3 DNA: TGTGCCAGCAGCGGAGGAGGTGGAACTAATGAAAAACTGTTTTTT
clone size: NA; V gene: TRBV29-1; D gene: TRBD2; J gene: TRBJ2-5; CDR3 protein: CSVETSGETQYF; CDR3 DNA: TGCAGCGTCGAGACTAGCGGTGAGACCCAGTACTTC
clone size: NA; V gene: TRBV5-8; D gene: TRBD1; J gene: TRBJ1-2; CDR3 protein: CASSFRLQGARNGYTF; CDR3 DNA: TGTGCCAGCAGCTTTCGGCTACAGGGGGCTAGGAATGGCTACACCTTC
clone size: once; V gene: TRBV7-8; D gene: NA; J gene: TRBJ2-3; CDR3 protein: CASSLSSTDTQYF; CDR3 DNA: TGTGCCAGCAGCTTATCTAGCACAGATACGCAGTATTTT
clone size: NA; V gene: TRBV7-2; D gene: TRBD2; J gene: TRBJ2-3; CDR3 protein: CASTLGGGSTDTQYF; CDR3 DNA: TGTGCCAGCACCCTCGGCGGGGGAAGCACAGATACGCAGTATTTT
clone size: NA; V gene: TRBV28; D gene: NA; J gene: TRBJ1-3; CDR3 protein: CASSRNTGNTIYF; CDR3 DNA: TGTGCCAGCAGCCGAAACACAGGAAACACCATATATTTT
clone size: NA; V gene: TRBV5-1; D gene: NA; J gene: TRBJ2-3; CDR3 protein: CASSYKTSTDTQYF; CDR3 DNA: TGCGCCAGCAGCTACAAGACTAGCACAGATACGCAGTATTTT
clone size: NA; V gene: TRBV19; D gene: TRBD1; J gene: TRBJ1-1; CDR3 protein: CASSLQGASYLEAFF; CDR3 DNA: TGTGCCAGTAGTTTGCAGGGGGCATCTTACTTGGAAGCTTTCTTT
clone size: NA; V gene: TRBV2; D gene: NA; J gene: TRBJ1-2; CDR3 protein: CASSETATNYGYTF; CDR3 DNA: TGTGCCAGCAGTGAAACAGCTACTAACTATGGCTACACCTTC
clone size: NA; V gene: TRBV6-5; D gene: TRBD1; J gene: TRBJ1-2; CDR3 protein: CASSLDRVGGYTF; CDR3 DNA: TGTGCCAGCAGCCTGGACAGGGTTGGGGGCTACACCTTC
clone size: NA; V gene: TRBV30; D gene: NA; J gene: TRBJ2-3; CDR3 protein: CAWSVYGGGGADTQYF; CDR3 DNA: TGTGCCTGGAGTGTATACGGGGGTGGTGGGGCAGATACGCAGTATTTT
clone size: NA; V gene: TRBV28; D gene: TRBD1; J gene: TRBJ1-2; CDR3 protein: CASSITGAGYTF; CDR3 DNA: TGTGCCAGCAGTATTACAGGGGCTGGCTACACCTTC
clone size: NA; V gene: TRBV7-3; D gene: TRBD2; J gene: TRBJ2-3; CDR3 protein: CASSLTSGGGATDTQYF; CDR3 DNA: TGTGCCAGCAGCTTAACTAGTGGCGGGGGGGCCACAGATACGCAGTATTTT
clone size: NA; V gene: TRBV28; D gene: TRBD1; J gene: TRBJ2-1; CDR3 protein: CATSKTGSYNEQFF; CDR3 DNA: TGTGCCACCTCAAAGACAGGGTCCTACAATGAGCAGTTCTTC
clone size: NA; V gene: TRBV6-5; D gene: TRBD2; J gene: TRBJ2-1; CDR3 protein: CASSSSAGGHYNEQFF; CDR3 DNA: TGTGCCAGCAGTTCCTCTGCGGGGGGGCACTACAATGAGCAGTTCTTC
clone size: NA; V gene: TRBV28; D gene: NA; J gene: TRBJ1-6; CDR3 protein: CASSLFSRASSYNSPLHF; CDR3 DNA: TGTGCCAGCAGTTTATTTTCCAGGGCCAGCTCCTATAATTCACCCCTCCACTTT